This T cell receptor (beta chain) was identified in a study of blood T cell repertoires in COVID-19 (dated by TCRdb to the early 2020s). With respect to the entire study: Samples from collaborators originated in the United States, Italy and Spain and spanned both the acute and convalescent phases of COVID-19. The prospective study material was composed of cDNA or gDNA derived from T cells, B-cell-depleted T cells, or PBMCs. Deeply sampled blood TCRbeta repertoires from subjects exposed to, actively infected with, or recovered from COVID-19 were included in the dataset. The repertoires were released in a freely available public database intended as a resource for research on the immune response to SARS-CoV-2. The samples were drawn from two sources: the first 160 participants of the ongoing ImmuneRACE study, and 1,000 to 1,500 subjects contributed by 6 global collaborators. Sample metadata almost always included a de-identified subject ID, COVID-19 status, age in years and sex. Where available, HLA class I and class II types were taken from metadata supplied by the sample provider and were not determined by assay-based typing. Results and caveats for the whole study, not just this receptor: How much clinical and demographic metadata was included differed by source and by participant, and the metadata was provided uncurated.

The collaborating institutions used their own protocols to collect whole blood in K2EDTA tubes. For TCRbeta analysis, collaborator samples were shipped as frozen whole blood, as isolated PBMCs, or as DNA extracted from either sample type. TCRbeta CDR3 regions were amplified from genomic DNA using the immunoSEQ Assay, a bias-controlled multiplex PCR. The study's own analysis went as follows. Within the assay, amplification of reference gene primers was used to estimate how many nucleated cells each sample contained. Sequence reads were collapsed and filtered to measure the absolute abundance of every unique TCRbeta CDR3 rearrangement. For each sample, productive Simpson clonality was calculated by taking the square root of Simpson's diversity index across productive rearrangements. The table comes from immuneACCESS by way of TCRdb, which keeps in-frame sequences with V and J called. Part of the clones is missing from these tables; in studies checked, under half for an unresolved V gene and the rest for unknown reasons. That table is the source of V, J and clone size, and D and trimming were worked out from the DNA. The sample profile shows a few hundred thousand clones; roughly 91% of them were found once. The leading ten clones occupy 1% of the sample.

The germline V gene supplies CDR1 SGHRS and CDR2 YFSETQ. The V end gives up 3 bases and the J end 10 bases, leaving 7 bases in the junction not matched to a gene. Measured from the cysteine to the phenylalanine, the CDR3 is 13 residues long. CDR3 DNA is the only sequence kept; it has 39 bases, read in frame from the first base. To note about this clone: This clone's antigen is unknown. Qualities for individual bases were not recorded, and no much larger clone is one base off.

The sample taken for sequencing was peripheral blood. The receptor's source is a man aged 45-65 years with active or convalescent COVID-19. The rearrangement combines TRBV5-1 with TRBJ2-1; the central 7 bases match TRBD1. CDR3 region: CASSWDRLREQFF. At the DNA level, the sequence is TGCGCCAGCAGCTGGGACAGACTCCGGGAGCAGTTCTTC.